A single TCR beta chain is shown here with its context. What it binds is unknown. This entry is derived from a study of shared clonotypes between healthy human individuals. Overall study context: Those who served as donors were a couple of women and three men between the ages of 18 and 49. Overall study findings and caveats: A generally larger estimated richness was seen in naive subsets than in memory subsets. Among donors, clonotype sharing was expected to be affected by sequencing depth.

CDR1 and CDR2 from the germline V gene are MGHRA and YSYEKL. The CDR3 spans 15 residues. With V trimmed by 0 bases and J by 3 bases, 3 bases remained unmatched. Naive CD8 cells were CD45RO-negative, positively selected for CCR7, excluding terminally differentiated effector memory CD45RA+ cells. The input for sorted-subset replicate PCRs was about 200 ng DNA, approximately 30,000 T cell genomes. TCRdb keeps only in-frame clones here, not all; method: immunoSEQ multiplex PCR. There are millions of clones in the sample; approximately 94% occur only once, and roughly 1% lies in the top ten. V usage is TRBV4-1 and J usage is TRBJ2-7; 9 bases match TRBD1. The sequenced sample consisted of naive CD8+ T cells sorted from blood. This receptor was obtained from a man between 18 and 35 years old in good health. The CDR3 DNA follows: TGCGCCAGCAGCCAAGACCCGACAGGGGGCTACGAGCAGTACTTC. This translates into CASSQDPTGGYEQYF.